The clone carrying this T cell receptor (beta chain) was detected only a few times. The sample belongs to a study of blood T cells in healthy people across ages. Deletions cut 4 bases from V and 0 bases from J, with 12 bases between. The CDR3 consists of 15 residues. Germline loops: CDR1 ENHRY, CDR2 SYGVKD. Combining a sample-barcoded 5' primer with a J-beta primer mix, a second PCR ran for roughly 7 to 11 cycles. Via MiXCR, TCRdb re-called the 5' RACE reads, giving one row per CDR3 protein. The table shows about 970,000 distinct CDR3 sequences, with 45% to 60% occurring only once. The V call is TRBV10-3, the J call TRBJ1-1; D call uncertain. The source is a woman in her fifties or sixties in good health. The sequencing input was blood. DNA for the CDR3: TGTGCCATCAGTGGTGGTGGAGGGCTGAACACTGAAGCTTTCTTT. It is translated as CAISGGGGLNTEAFF.